What follows is one T cell receptor (beta chain) and its context. Its cognate antigen is unknown. CDR1 is SGHTA and CDR2 is FQGNSA in the germline V gene. The CDR3 extends over 16 amino acids. TCRdb re-called the 5' RACE reads and catalogs CDR3 proteins one per entry, DNA excluded. The sample table includes fewer than 300,000 distinct CDR3 sequences. This specimen comes from a study of T cells expressing NK-cell markers. Findings and limits, study-wide: Expanded clones of NKG2C+ T cells had an unclear HCMV specificity. For a handful of donors, the dominant NKG2C+ clonotypes made up about 1.0-8% of their CD8+ T cells.

This sequence was found in a woman aged 18 to 75 in good health. Material for sequencing was blood T cells: a sorted CD56 or NKG2C T cell subset, CD4+ or CD8+ T cells, or bulk PBMC T cells (not recorded which). The chain carries TRBV7-2 and TRBJ2-5; the D gene TCRdb calls, TRBD2, cannot be checked with no DNA. The CDR3 spells CASSYRSSGGSETQYF.